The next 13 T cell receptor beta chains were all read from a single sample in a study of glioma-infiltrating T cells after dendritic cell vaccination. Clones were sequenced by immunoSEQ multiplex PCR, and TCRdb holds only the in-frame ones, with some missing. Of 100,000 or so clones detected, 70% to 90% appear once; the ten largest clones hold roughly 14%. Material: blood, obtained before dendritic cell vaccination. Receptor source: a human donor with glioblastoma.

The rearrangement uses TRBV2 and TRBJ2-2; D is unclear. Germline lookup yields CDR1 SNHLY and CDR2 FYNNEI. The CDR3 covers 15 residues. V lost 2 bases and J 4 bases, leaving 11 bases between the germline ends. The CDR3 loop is CASSEMPRTTGELFF. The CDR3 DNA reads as TGTGCCAGCAGTGAAATGCCCAGAACCACCGGGGAGCTGTTTTTT. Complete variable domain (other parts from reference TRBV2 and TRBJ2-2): EPEVTQTPSHQVTQMGQEVILRCVPISNHLYFYWYRQILGQKVEFLVSFYNNEISEKSEIFDDQFSVERPDGSNFTLKIRSTKLEDSAMYFCASSEMPRTTGELFFGEGSRLTVL.

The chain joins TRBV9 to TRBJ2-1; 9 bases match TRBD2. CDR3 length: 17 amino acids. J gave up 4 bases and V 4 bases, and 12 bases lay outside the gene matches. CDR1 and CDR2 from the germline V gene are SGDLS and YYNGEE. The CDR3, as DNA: TGTGCCAGCAGCCCTGAGGGAGCTAGCGGGGCGTACAATGAGCAGTTCTTC. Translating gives CASSPEGASGAYNEQFF.

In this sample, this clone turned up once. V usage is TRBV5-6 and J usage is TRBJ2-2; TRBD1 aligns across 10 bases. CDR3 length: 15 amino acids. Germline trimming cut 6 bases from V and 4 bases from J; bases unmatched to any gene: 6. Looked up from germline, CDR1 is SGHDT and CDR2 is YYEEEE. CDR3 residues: CASTFGTGATGELFF. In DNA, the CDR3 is TGTGCCAGCACCTTTGGGACAGGGGCCACCGGGGAGCTGTTTTTT.

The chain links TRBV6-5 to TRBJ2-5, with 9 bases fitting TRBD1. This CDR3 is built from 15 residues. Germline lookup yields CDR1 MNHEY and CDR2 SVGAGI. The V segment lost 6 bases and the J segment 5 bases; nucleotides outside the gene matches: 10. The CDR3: CASRTSQGAVETQYF. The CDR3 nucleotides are TGTGCCAGCAGGACCTCACAGGGGGCCGTGGAGACCCAGTACTTC.

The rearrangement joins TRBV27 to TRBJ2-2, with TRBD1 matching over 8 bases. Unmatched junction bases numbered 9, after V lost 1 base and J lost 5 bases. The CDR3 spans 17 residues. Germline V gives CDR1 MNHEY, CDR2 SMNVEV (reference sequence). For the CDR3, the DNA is TGTGCCAGCAGTTTATACCGCCAGGGGGCGCAGACCGGGGAGCTGTTTTTT. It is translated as CASSLYRQGAQTGELFF.

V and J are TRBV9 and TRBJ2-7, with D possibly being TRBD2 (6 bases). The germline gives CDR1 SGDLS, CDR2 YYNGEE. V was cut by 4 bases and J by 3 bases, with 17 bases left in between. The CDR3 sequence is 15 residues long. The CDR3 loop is CASSFRLGGFYEQYF. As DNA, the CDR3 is TGTGCCAGCAGCTTCCGTTTGGGGGGTTTCTACGAGCAGTACTTC.

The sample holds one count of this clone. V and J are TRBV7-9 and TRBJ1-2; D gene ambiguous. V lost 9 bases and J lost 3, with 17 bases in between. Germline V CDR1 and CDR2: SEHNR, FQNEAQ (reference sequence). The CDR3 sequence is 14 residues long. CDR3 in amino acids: CASIRAGIDYGYTF. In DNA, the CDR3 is TGTGCCAGTATCCGGGCGGGCATTGACTATGGCTACACCTTC.

The CDR3 loop reads CASSPGGGRNEQFF. In DNA form, the CDR3 reads TGTGCCAGCTCACCAGGGGGCGGAAGGAATGAGCAGTTCTTC. The gene calls are TRBV18 and TRBJ2-1; TRBD1 is a possible D gene (6 bases). Per the germline V gene, CDR1 is KGHSH and CDR2 is LQKENI. Trimming pared 2 bases from V and 7 bases from J, leaving 12 bases between. The CDR3 is made up of 14 amino acids.

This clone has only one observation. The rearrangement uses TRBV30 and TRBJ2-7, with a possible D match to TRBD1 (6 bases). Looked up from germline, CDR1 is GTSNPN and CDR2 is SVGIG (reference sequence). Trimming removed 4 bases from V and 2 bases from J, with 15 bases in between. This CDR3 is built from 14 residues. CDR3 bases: TGTGCCTGGACTCAACAGGGTCGACCCTACGAGCAGTACTTC. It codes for CAWTQQGRPYEQYF.

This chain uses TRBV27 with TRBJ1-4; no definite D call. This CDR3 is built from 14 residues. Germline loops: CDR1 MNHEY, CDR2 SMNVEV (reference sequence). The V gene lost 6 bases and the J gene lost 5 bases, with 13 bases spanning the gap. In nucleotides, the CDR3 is TGTGCCAGCAGAAGGACTGGGATAAATGAAAAACTGTTTTTT. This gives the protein CASRRTGINEKLFF.

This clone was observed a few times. The CDR3 nucleotides read TGTGCCAGTACTACTGCCGGGACAAATTACAATGAGCAGTTCTTC. It encodes CASTTAGTNYNEQFF. This chain uses TRBV19 with TRBJ2-1; D is perhaps TRBD1 (6 bases). CDR3 length: 15 residues. The V and J ends lost 7 bases and 4 bases respectively, with 17 bases between them. Germline V gene data show CDR1 as LNHDA and CDR2 as SQIVND (reference sequence). Combining the CDR3 with reference TRBV19 and TRBJ2-1 gives the whole variable domain DGGITQSPKYLFRKEGQNVTLSCEQNLNHDAMYWYRQDPGQGLRLIYYSQIVNDFQKGDIAEGYSVSREKKESFPLTVTSAQKNPTAFYLCASTTAGTNYNEQFFGPGTRLTVL.

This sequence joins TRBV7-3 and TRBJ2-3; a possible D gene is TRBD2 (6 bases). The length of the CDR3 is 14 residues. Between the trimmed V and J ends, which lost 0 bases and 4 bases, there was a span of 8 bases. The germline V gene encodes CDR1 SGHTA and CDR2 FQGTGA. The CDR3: CASSLTPGADTQYF. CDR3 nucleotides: TGTGCCAGCAGCTTAACCCCGGGGGCAGATACGCAGTATTTT. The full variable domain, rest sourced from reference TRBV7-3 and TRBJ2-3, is GAGVSQTPSNKVTEKGKYVELRCDPISGHTALYWYRQSLGQGPEFLIYFQGTGAADDSGLPNDRFFAVRPEGSVSTLKIQRTERGDSAVYLCASSLTPGADTQYFGPGTRLTVL.

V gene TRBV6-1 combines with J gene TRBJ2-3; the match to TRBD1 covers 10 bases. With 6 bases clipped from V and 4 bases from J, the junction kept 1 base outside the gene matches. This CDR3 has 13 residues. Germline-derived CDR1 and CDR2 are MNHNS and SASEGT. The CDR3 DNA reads TGTGCCAGCAGGGGGACAGGGGCAGATACGCAGTATTTT. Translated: CASRGTGADTQYF.